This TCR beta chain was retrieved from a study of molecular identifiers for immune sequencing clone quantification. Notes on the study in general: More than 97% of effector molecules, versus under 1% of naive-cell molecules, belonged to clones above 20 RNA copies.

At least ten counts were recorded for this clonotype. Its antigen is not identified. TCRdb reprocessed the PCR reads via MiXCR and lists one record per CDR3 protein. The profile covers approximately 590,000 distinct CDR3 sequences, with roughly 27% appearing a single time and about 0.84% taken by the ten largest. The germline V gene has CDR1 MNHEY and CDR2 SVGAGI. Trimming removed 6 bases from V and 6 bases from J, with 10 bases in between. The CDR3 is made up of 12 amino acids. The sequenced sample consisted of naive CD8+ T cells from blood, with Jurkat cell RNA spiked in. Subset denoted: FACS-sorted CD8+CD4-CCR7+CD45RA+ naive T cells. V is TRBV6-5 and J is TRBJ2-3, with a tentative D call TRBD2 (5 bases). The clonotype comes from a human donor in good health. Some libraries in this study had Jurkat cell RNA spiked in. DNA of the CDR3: TGTGCCAGCAGCCACAGAGGGGATACGCAGTATTTT. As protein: CASSHRGDTQYF.